This T cell receptor beta chain emerged from a study of identical twins (TCRdb year 2016). As for the study more broadly: To test whether fetal clonotypes persist, the study used deep sequencing on TCR alpha and beta repertoires from monozygotic twins, unrelated adults of various ages, and cord blood. To rule out contamination, replicate twin experiments were performed at different times with different library preparation protocols. Beyond this particular receptor, the publication reports: In monozygotic twins, recombination models systematically underestimated out-of-frame TCR alpha sharing, but the models matched the sharing seen between unrelated individuals. Conclusions relied on cross-sectional statistical analysis, since the same donors could not be followed over many years. In beta out-of-frame sequences, excess twin sharing was weaker, because having fewer shared sequences lowered the signal-to-noise ratio. Zero-insertion analyses could be partly confounded by invariant T cells such as MAIT and iNKT, though diverse VJ usage argued against such confounding for most clonotypes. Abundant cord blood beta clonotypes carried fewer insertions; young adult naive repertoires showed a weaker similar trend, while memory repertoires showed none. Compared with coincidental sharing between unrelated individuals, an excess of low generation-probability sequences was observed among out-of-frame TCR alpha sequences shared between twins.

Libraries were prepared through 5' RACE. The sequencer listed for this sample is Illumina HiSeq 2000. Template switching added a universal primer binding site, and the final cDNA carried a unique molecular identifier that allowed TCR cDNA molecules to be counted accurately. Specific primers in the conserved constant-segment region were used to synthesize first-strand cDNA for TCR alpha and beta chains. To control for contamination, every cDNA library carried two barcodes: a SMART-Mk sample barcode plus Illumina barcodes. TruSeq adapter sequences, together with Illumina sample barcodes, were added in two successive PCR steps. Sequencing of the TCR alpha and beta cDNA libraries was done on the Illumina HiSeq platform using custom primers. As for the original processing: Raw reads were processed with MiGEC to extract unique molecular identifiers, and MiXCR was used to determine CDR3 positions. For each individual, recombination models were inferred using an EM algorithm with the repgenHMM and IGoR tools. The analysis of shared clonotypes was done with the tcR package in R, with sharing normalized by the product of cloneset sizes. To study raw recombination free of thymic and clonal selection effects, out-of-frame nonproductive sequences were analyzed. In-frame beta chains were kept once TCRdb had trimmed the public reads at Q25 with fastp and called clones with MiXCR. Each record represents a unique CDR3 protein, reported with the most common genes and DNA among its rows. V and J calls and clone size were set by TCRdb, not the authors. Recorded for this sample are about 280,000 distinct CDR3 sequences; under 9% of them occurred a single time. The top ten constitute around 2.1% of the sample.

All donors were healthy Caucasians. The twin cohort consisted of three pairs of female monozygotic twins, all aged about 18 to 30 years. Miltenyi CD45RO+ enrichment and human naive T-cell isolation kits were used to isolate memory (CD45RO+) and naive T cells from PBMC. This clonotype was seen repeatedly, ten times or more. This receptor's antigen is unknown. Per-base quality was not reported, and no clone a single base away is much larger than it. These data were likewise used in another study, on yellow fever vaccine responses in identical twins. Taken from the second paper: The authors reported that the T cell response to vaccination in identical twins appeared partly convergent and partly personalized. In the study, vaccine-responding T cell clones were precisely tracked in identical twins.

The sequence derives from a woman aged 18 to 35 in good health. Sample: memory (CD45RO+) T cells sorted from blood. The cell subset or site label, read with the paper, signifies: CD45RO+ enriched T cells.

DNA sequence: TGCGCCAGCAGCCAAGATAGCTGGGCGGGGAGCTACACAGATACGCAGTATTTT. Translated, this gives CASSQDSWAGSYTDTQYF. The chain was built from TRBV4-1 and TRBJ2-3, and possibly TRBD2, on 6 matching bases. V is shortened by 0 bases, J by 2 bases, and the region joining them spans 18 bases. The CDR3 holds 18 amino acids from the cysteine to the phenylalanine. Only the CDR3 part of the read is kept: 54 bases, read in frame from the first base. CDR1 MGHRA and CDR2 YSYEKL were looked up in the germline V gene.